Following are 4 T cell receptor beta chains from one sample sequenced in a study of cytomegalovirus exposure and HLA in healthy donors. PCR involved 60 Vbeta and 13 Jbeta primers. The repertoire was sequenced with immunoSEQ multiplex PCR; TCRdb's copy has only in-frame clones and lacks some. The sample lists 100,000 to 150,000 clones, 80% seen once, with approximately 8.8% in the top ten. Sequencing was carried out using PBMCs. These receptors were collected from a female donor in good health and CMV-seropositive.

This clone was seen a few times. CDR3 nucleotide sequence: TGTGCCAGCAGCTTAGCGAGGACAGGGGGCCTGGAGACCCAGTACTTC. Protein sequence: CASSLARTGGLETQYF. The chain couples TRBV7-2 to TRBJ2-5; 11 nucleotides line up with TRBD1. From germline, CDR1 is SGHTA and CDR2 FQGNSA. With 0 bases clipped from V and 5 bases from J, the junction kept 5 bases outside the gene matches. The CDR3 sequence is 16 residues long.

This chain links TRBV7-9 with TRBJ2-6; no reliable D call. CDR3 size: 15 residues. The germline V gene encodes CDR1 SEHNR and CDR2 FQNEAQ (reference sequence). V was trimmed by 1 base and J by 2 bases, leaving 6 bases between them. CDR3 protein: CASSLVAPGANVLTF. CDR3 nucleotides: TGTGCCAGCAGCTTAGTGGCCCCTGGGGCCAACGTCCTGACTTTC.

Here the CDR3 DNA reads TGCGCCAGCAGCCAGGGACTAGCGGGAAATGAGCAGTTCTTC. The encoded protein is CASSQGLAGNEQFF. The V gene is TRBV4-3, the J gene TRBJ2-1; 13 nucleotides line up with TRBD2. Germline CDR1 reads LGHNA; CDR2 reads YSLEER. CDR3 size: 14 residues. The V gene end was trimmed by 3 bases and the J gene end by 7 bases; junction bases not matched to a gene: 0.

The CDR3 DNA sequence: TGTGCCAGCAGCTCCGGGCAGGGCGGAGAAGAGACCCAGTACTTC. Translating gives CASSSGQGGEETQYF. The chain uses TRBV11-1 and TRBJ2-5; perhaps TRBD1 as D (5 bases). The CDR3 runs to 15 residues. The germline V gene encodes CDR1 SGHAT and CDR2 FQDESV (reference sequence). The V gene lost 4 bases and the J gene lost 3 bases, with 15 bases spanning the gap.